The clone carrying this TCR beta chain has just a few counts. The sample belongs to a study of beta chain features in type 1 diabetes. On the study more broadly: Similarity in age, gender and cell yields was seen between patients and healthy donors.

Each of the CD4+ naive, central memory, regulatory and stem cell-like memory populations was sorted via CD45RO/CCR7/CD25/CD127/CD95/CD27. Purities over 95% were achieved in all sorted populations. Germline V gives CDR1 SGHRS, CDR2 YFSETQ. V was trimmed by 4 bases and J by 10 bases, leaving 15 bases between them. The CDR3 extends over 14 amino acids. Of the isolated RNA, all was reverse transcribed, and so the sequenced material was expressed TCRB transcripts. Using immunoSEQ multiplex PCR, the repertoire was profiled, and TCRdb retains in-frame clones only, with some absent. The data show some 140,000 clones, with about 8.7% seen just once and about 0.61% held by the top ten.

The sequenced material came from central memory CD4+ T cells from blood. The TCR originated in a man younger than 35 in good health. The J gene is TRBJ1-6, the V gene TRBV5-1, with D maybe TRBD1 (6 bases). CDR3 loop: CASSGTGSGSPLHF. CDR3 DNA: TGCGCCAGCAGCGGAACAGGGTCGGGGTCACCCCTCCACTTT.